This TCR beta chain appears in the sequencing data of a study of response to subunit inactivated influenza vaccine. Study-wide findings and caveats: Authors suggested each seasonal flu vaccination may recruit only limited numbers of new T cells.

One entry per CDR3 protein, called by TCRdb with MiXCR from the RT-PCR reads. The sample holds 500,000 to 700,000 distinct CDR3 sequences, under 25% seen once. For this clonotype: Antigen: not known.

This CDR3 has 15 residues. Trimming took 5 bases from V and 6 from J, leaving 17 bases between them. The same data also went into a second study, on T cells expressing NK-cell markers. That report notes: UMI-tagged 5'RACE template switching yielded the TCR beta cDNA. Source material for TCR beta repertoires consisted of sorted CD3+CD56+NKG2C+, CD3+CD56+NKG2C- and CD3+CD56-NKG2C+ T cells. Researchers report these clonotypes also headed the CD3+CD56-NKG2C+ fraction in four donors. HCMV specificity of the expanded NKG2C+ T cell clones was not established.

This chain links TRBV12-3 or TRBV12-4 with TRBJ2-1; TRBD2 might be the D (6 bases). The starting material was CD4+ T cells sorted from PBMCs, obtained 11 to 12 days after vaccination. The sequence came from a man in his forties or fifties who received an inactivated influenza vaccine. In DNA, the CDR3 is TGTGCCAGCAGTACGACCGGGACTTCAGCCAATGAGCAGTTCTTC. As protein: CASSTTGTSANEQFF.